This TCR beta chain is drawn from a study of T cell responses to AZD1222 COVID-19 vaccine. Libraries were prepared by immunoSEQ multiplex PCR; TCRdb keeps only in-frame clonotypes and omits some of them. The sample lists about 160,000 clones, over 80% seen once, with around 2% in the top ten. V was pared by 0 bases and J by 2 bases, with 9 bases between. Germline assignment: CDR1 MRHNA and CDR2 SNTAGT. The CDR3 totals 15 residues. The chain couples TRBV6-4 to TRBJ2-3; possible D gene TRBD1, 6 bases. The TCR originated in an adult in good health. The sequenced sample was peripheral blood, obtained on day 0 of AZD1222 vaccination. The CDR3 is CASSDSGATTDTQYF. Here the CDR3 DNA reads TGTGCCAGCAGTGACTCGGGGGCCACCACAGATACGCAGTATTTT.